The rows below give T cell receptor beta chains drawn from one sample of a study of blood T cell repertoires in COVID-19. Sequenced by immunoSEQ multiplex PCR; TCRdb stores in-frame clones only, minus some. The sample includes about 220,000 clones, 75% to 90% of them seen just once. Material for sequencing was peripheral blood. The receptors were gathered from a woman in her 70s with COVID-19, enrolled during active disease. The CDR3 runs from the conserved cysteine through the conserved F or W. A D gene is named only where the DNA matches it firmly. Clone size is not always given. Where it is, it says once, few, many or a class for expanded clones.

J gene | D gene | V gene | clone size | CDR3 protein | CDR3 DNA
TRBJ1-1 | TRBD1 | TRBV3-1/TRBV3-2 | once | CASSPWTGLNTEAFF | TGTGCCAGCAGCCCGTGGACAGGGCTGAACACTGAAGCTTTCTTT
TRBJ2-1 | TRBD1 | TRBV28 | - | CASSPPTGTGRNEQFF | TGTGCCAGCAGTCCACCTACTGGGACAGGAAGGAATGAGCAGTTCTTC
TRBJ1-1 | TRBD1 | TRBV28 | - | CASSAGTGRFQAFF | TGTGCCAGCAGTGCCGGGACAGGGAGGTTTCAAGCTTTCTTT
TRBJ2-7 | - | TRBV5-4 | - | CASSFGQTRSYEQYF | TGTGCCAGCAGCTTTGGGCAAACTAGATCGTACGAGCAGTACTTC
TRBJ2-7 | TRBD2 | TRBV19 | - | CASSNLGRESGEQYF | TGTGCCAGTAGTAACCTCGGGCGGGAGAGCGGTGAGCAGTACTTC
TRBJ1-4 | TRBD1 | TRBV18 | - | CASSPQVYGTDNEKLFF | TGTGCCAGCTCACCTCAAGTCTACGGGACAGATAATGAAAAACTGTTTTTT
TRBJ1-5 | - | TRBV2 | few | CASSEEGQRGRQPQHF | TGTGCCAGCAGTGAAGAGGGTCAGCGGGGTAGACAGCCCCAGCATTTT
TRBJ1-4 | - | TRBV7-9 | few | CASSSQGEKLFF | TGTGCCAGCAGCTCCCAGGGTGAAAAACTGTTTTTT
TRBJ2-7 | - | TRBV30 | few | CAWGGGGKFYEQYF | TGTGCCTGGGGAGGCGGGGGCAAATTCTACGAGCAGTACTTC
TRBJ2-3 | - | TRBV10-3 | few | CAISDPRYTGDTQYF | TGTGCCATCAGTGATCCCCGATATACAGGGGATACGCAGTATTTT
TRBJ2-1 | - | TRBV19 | - | CASSIGRGNEQFF | TGTGCCAGTAGTATAGGCCGGGGCAATGAGCAGTTCTTC
TRBJ1-2 | TRBD1 | TRBV29-1 | - | CSVANRGWDYTF | TGCAGCGTTGCGAACAGGGGGTGGGACTACACCTTC
TRBJ2-2 | - | TRBV30 | - | CAWSVAGQTGELFF | TGTGCCTGGAGTGTCGCGGGGCAGACCGGGGAGCTGTTTTTT
TRBJ2-7 | - | TRBV29-1 | - | CSVEGLSGLSEQYF | TGCAGCGTTGAAGGCTTGTCGGGACTCTCCGAGCAGTACTTC
TRBJ1-2 | - | TRBV19 | - | CASSGTNYGYTF | TGTGCCAGTAGCGGGACTAACTATGGCTACACCTTC
TRBJ2-5 | TRBD2 | TRBV27 | - | CASRVAGLGAETQYF | TGTGCAAGCAGGGTAGCGGGGTTGGGAGCAGAGACCCAGTACTTC
TRBJ1-2 | TRBD1 | TRBV19 | - | CASSIGQGVGYGYTF | TGTGCCAGTAGTATTGGACAGGGAGTTGGCTATGGCTACACCTTC
TRBJ1-1 | - | TRBV3-1/TRBV3-2 | few | CASSPSDRLNTEAFF | TGTGCCAGCAGCCCCTCGGACAGATTGAACACTGAAGCTTTCTTT
TRBJ2-3 | - | TRBV7-9 | - | CASSFSGSTDTQYF | TGTGCCAGCAGCTTTAGCGGATCCACAGATACGCAGTATTTT
TRBJ2-2 | TRBD1 | TRBV24-1 | - | CATSEPTGAGGELFF | TGTGCCACCAGTGAGCCAACAGGGGCTGGCGGGGAGCTGTTTTTT
TRBJ2-7 | TRBD1 | TRBV6-4 | once | CASSGPGQRLIWYF | TGTGCCAGCAGTGGGCCGGGACAGCGACTGATTTGGTACTTC
TRBJ2-3 | TRBD2 | TRBV6-2/TRBV6-3 | - | CASSSGGGRAGTDTQYF | TGTGCCAGCAGTTCTGGGGGGGGGAGGGCTGGCACAGATACGCAGTATTTT
TRBJ2-1 | - | TRBV15 | - | CATSRASPSNEQFF | TGTGCCACCAGCAGAGCTAGCCCCAGCAATGAGCAGTTCTTC
TRBJ2-1 | - | TRBV28 | - | CASRGSVGEQFF | TGTGCCAGCAGGGGTAGCGTCGGTGAGCAGTTCTTC
TRBJ1-2 | TRBD1 | TRBV4-2 | - | CASSQERQGFYGYTF | TGTGCCAGCAGCCAAGAACGACAGGGATTCTATGGCTACACCTTC
TRBJ1-5 | - | TRBV11-2 | - | CASSQDGQGWEPQHF | TGTGCCAGCAGCCAAGACGGGCAGGGGTGGGAGCCCCAGCATTTT
TRBJ2-7 | - | TRBV15 | - | CATSRDRENEQYF | TGTGCCACCAGCAGAGACAGGGAAAACGAGCAGTACTTC
TRBJ2-7 | - | TRBV4-1 | - | CASSQDQGYAGQYF | TGCGCCAGCAGCCAAGACCAGGGGTACGCGGGGCAGTACTTC
TRBJ2-7 | - | TRBV18 | - | CASSPPSYEQYF | TGTGCCAGCTCACCACCCAGCTACGAGCAGTACTTC
TRBJ1-2 | - | TRBV10-3 | - | CAISVSFSSNYGYTF | TGTGCCATCAGTGTGAGCTTTTCCTCTAACTATGGCTACACCTTC
TRBJ2-1 | TRBD1 | TRBV7-2 | - | CASSGQDRGYNEQFF | TGTGCCAGCAGCGGACAGGACAGGGGGTACAATGAGCAGTTCTTC
TRBJ1-2 | TRBD1 | TRBV24-1 | - | CAAGTGAPYGYTF | TGTGCCGCCGGGACAGGGGCTCCTTATGGCTACACCTTC